The entry that follows covers one TCR beta chain sequence. Its target is not known. Both TRBC1 and TRBC2 were covered by a beta constant-region primer of two equimolar oligonucleotides. Nested alpha and beta constant-region primers with the SP2 primer drove four PCR rounds on ligated cDNA. MiXCR was run by TCRdb on the UMI-ligation and nested PCR reads, yielding one entry per CDR3 protein. Of 95,000 to 110,000 distinct CDR3 sequences listed, approximately 15% were seen once; the top ten hold around 2.8%. The data stem from a study of naive and memory T cell subsets. General study points: Possibly reflecting memory cells re-expressing CD45RA, a few larger clonotypes occurred in naive repertoires, especially CD8. Naive and memory subsets had different power law exponents for TCR abundance. No ground truth validated the naive and memory repertoire findings. In CD4 and CD8 cells, diversity dropped from naive through EMRA.

This CDR3 comprises 14 residues. V lost 7 bases and J lost 0, with 10 bases in between. Sequencing used naive CD8+ T cells from blood. The rearrangement links TRBV12-3 or TRBV12-4 to TRBJ2-1; no reliable D call. The receptor comes from a human donor in good health. The DNA for the CDR3 is TGTGCCAGCACCCGGTCGAGCTCCTACAATGAGCAGTTCTTC. Its translation is CASTRSSSYNEQFF.